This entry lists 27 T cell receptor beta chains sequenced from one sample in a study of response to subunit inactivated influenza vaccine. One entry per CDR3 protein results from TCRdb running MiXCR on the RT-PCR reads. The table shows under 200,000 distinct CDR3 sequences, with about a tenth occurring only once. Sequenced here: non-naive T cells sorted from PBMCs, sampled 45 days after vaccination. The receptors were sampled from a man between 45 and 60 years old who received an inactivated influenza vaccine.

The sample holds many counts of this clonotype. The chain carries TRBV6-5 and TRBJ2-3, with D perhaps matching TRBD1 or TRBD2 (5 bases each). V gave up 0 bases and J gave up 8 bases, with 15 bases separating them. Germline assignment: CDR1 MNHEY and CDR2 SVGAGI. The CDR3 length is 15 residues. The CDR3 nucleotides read TGTGCCAGCAGTTACTCGAGGGACCTTGTCGGTACGCAGTATTTT. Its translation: CASSYSRDLVGTQYF.

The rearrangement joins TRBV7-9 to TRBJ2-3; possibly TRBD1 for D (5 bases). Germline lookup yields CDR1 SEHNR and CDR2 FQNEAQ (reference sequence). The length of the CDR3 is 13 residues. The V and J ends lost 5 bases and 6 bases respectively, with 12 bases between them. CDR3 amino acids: CASSTGLSDTQYF. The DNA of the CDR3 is TGTGCCAGCAGCACAGGATTGTCCGATACGCAGTATTTT.

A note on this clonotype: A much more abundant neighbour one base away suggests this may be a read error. CDR3 DNA sequence: TGCAGCGCTGGCCACCCCGCCCGGATCCATACTGAAGCTTTCTTT. Residues: CSAGHPARIHTEAFF. The chain employs TRBV29-1 and TRBJ1-1, with D unresolved. Germline V lookup: CDR1 SQVTM, CDR2 ANQGSEA. The CDR3 contains 15 residues. Trimming cost V 7 bases and J 5 bases, with 23 bases left between them. The whole variable domain, filled in from reference TRBV29-1 and TRBJ1-1, reads SAVISQKPSRDICQRGTSLTIQCQVDSQVTMMFWYRQQPGQSLTLIATANQGSEATYESGFVIDKFPISRPNLTFSTLTVSNMSPEDSSIYLCSAGHPARIHTEAFFGQGTRLTVV.

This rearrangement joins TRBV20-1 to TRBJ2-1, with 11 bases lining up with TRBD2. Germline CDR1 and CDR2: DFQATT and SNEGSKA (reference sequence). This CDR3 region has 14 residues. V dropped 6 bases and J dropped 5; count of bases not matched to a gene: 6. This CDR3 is CSAIAGGPHNEQFF. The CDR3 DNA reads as TGCAGTGCAATAGCGGGAGGGCCCCACAATGAGCAGTTCTTC.

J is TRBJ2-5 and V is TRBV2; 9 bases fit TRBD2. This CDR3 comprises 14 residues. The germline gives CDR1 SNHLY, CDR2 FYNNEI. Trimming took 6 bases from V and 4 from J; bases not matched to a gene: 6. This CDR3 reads CASSFATSGETQYF. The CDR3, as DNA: TGTGCCAGCAGCTTTGCGACTAGCGGAGAGACCCAGTACTTC.

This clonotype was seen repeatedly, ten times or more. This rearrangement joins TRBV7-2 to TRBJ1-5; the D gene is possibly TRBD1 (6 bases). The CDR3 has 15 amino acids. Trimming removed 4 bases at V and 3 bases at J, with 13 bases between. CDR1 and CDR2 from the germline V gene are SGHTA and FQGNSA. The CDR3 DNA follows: TGTGCCAGCAGCTGGGTCGGGGGGGCCAATCAGCCCCAGCATTTT. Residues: CASSWVGGANQPQHF. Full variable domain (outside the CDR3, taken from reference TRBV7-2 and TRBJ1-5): GAGVSQSPSNKVTEKGKDVELRCDPISGHTALYWYRQSLGQGLEFLIYFQGNSAPDKSGLPSDRFSAERTGGSVSTLTIQRTQQEDSAVYLCASSWVGGANQPQHFGDGTRLSIL.

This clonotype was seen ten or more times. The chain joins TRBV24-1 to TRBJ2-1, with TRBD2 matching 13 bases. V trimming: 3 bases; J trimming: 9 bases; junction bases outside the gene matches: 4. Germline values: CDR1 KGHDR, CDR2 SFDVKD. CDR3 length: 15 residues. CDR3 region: CATSDPGLAGREQFF. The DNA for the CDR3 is TGTGCCACCAGTGATCCGGGACTAGCGGGACGTGAGCAGTTCTTC.

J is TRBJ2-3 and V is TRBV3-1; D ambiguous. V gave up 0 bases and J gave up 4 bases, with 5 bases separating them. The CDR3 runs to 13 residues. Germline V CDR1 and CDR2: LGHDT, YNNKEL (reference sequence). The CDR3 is CASSQDLADTQYF. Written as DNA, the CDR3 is TGTGCCAGCAGCCAAGATCTAGCAGATACGCAGTATTTT.

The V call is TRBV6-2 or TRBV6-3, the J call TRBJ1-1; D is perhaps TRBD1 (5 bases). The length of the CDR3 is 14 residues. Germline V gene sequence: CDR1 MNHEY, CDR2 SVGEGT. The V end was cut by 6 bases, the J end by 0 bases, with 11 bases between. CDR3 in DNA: TGTGCCAGCAGCCGGACACGGCTGAACACTGAAGCTTTCTTT. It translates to CASSRTRLNTEAFF.

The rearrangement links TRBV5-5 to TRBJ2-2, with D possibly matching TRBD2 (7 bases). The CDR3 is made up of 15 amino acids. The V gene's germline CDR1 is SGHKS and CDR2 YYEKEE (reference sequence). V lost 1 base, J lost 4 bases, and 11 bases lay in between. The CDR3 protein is CASSLRGGVTGELFF. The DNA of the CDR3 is TGTGCCAGCAGCTTGAGGGGGGGCGTCACCGGGGAGCTGTTTTTT.

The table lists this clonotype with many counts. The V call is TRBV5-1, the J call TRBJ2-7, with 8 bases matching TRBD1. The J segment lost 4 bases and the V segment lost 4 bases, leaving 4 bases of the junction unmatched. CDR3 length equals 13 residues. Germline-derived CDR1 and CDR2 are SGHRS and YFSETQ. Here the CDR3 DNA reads TGCGCCAGCAGCGTGGGACAGGATTACGAGCAGTACTTC. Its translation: CASSVGQDYEQYF.

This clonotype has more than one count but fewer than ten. CDR3: CASSLGAYQETQYF. The CDR3 coding sequence is TGTGCCAGCAGCTTAGGCGCCTACCAAGAGACCCAGTACTTC. The J gene is TRBJ2-5, the V gene TRBV11-2; D is uncertain. Deletions cut 1 base from V and 0 bases from J, with 6 bases between. The CDR3 contains 14 residues. Germline V gene sequence: CDR1 SGHAT, CDR2 FQNNGV. Filled out from reference TRBV11-2 and TRBJ2-5, the complete variable domain reads EAGVAQSPRYKIIEKRQSVAFWCNPISGHATLYWYQQILGQGPKLLIQFQNNGVVDDSQLPKDRFSAERLKGVDSTLKIQPAKLEDSAVYLCASSLGAYQETQYFGPGTRLLVL.

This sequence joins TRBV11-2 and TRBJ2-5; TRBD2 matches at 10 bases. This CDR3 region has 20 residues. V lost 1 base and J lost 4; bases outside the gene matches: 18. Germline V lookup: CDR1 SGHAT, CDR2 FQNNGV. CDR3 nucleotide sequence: TGTGCCAGCAGCTTAGGGACGCTACAATCTGAGCGGGGGGGGAGAGAGACCCAGTACTTC. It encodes CASSLGTLQSERGGRETQYF.

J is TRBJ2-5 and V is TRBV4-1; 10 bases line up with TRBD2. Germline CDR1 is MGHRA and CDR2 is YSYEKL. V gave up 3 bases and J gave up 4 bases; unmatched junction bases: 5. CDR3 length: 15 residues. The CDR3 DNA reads TGCGCCAGCAGCCAGGGCCGACTAGCGGGAGAGACCCAGTACTTC. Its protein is CASSQGRLAGETQYF.

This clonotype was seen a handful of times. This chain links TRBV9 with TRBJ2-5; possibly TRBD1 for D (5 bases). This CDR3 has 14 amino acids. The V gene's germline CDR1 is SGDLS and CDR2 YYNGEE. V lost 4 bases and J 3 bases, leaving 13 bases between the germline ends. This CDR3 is CASSTRPTEETQYF. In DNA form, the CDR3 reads TGTGCCAGCAGCACCCGACCGACAGAAGAGACCCAGTACTTC.

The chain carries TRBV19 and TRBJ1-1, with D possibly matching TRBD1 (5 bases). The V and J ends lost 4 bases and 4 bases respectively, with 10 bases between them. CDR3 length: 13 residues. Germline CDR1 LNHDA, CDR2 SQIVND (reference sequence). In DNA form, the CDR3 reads TGTGCCAGTAGTACGGGGGGTAGCACTGAAGCTTTCTTT. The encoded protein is CASSTGGSTEAFF.

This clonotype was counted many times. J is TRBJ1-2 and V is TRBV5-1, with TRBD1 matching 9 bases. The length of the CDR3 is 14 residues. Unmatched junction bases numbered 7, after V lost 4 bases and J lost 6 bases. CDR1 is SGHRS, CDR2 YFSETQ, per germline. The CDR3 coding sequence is TGCGCCAGCAGCAGAACACAGGGGGCTGATGGCTACACCTTC. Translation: CASSRTQGADGYTF.

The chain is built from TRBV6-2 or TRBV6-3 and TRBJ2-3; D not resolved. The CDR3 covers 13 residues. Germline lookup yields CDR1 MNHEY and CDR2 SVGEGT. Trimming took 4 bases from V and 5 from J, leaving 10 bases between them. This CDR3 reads CASSWGIGDTQYF. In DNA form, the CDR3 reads TGTGCCAGCAGTTGGGGAATCGGAGATACGCAGTATTTT.

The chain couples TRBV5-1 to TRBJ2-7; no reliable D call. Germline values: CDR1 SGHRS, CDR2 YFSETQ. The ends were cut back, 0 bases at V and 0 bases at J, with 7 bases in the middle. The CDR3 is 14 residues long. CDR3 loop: CASSLEASSYEQYF. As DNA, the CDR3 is TGCGCCAGCAGCTTGGAAGCTAGCTCCTACGAGCAGTACTTC.

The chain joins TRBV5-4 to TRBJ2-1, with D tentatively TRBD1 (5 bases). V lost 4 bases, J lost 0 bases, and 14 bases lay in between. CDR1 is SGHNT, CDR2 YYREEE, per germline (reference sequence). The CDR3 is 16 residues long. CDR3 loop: CASSANRYTSYNEQFF. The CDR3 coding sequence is TGTGCCAGCAGCGCAAACAGGTATACCTCCTACAATGAGCAGTTCTTC.

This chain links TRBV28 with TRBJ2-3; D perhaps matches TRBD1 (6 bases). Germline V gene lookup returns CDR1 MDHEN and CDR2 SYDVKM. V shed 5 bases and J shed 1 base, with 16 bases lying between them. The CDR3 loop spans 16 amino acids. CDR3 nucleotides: TGTGCCAGCAGTGGGGGCCACGGATGGGGCACAGATACGCAGTATTTT. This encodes CASSGGHGWGTDTQYF.

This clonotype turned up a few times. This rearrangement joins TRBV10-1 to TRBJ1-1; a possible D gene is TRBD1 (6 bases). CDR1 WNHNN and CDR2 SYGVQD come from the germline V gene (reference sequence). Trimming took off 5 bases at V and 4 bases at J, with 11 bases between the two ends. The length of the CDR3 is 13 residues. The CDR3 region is CASSPQGPTEAFF. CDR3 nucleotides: TGCGCCAGCAGTCCCCAGGGGCCCACTGAAGCTTTCTTT.

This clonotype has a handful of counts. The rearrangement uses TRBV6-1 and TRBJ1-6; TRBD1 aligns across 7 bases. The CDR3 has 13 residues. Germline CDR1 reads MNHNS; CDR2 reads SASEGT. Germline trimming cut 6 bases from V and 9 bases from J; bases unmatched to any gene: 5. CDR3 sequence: CASRQNRGSPLHF. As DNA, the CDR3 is TGTGCCAGCAGGCAAAACAGGGGTTCACCCCTCCACTTT.

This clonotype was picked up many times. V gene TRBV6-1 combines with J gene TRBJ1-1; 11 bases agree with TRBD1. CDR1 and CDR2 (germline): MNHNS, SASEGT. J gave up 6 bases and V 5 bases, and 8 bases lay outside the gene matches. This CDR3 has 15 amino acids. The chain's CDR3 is CASSPWTGGEAEAFF. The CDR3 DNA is TGTGCCAGCAGTCCCTGGACAGGGGGCGAAGCTGAAGCTTTCTTT.

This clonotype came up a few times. CDR3 bases: TGCAGTGTACGCAGACCAAGCTCTGGGGCCAACGTCCTGACTTTC. Translated: CSVRRPSSGANVLTF. This chain joins TRBV20-1 and TRBJ2-6, with D hard to call. This CDR3 contains 15 residues. The V gene's germline CDR1 is DFQATT and CDR2 SNEGSKA (reference sequence). The V and J ends lost 7 bases and 0 bases respectively, with 13 bases between them.

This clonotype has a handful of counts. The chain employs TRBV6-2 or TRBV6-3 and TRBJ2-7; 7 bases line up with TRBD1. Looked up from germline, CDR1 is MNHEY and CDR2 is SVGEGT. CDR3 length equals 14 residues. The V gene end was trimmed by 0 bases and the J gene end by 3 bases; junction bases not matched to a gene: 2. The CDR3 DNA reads TGTGCCAGCAGTTACTCCACAGGGGTCTACGAGCAGTACTTC. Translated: CASSYSTGVYEQYF.

The CDR3 spells CSAIRSTDTQYF. CDR3 sequence (DNA): TGCAGTGCTATTAGAAGCACAGATACGCAGTATTTT. The rearrangement links TRBV20-1 to TRBJ2-3; D is ambiguous. Trimming stripped 4 bases from V and 0 bases from J, with 5 bases between. The CDR3 has 12 amino acids. Per germline, CDR1 DFQATT and CDR2 SNEGSKA (reference sequence).